The subject of this entry is one T cell receptor beta chain. Its cognate antigen is unknown. The sample comes from a study of blood T cells in healthy people across ages. Study-level results: Whereas aged donors had fewer naive CD4+ cells, long-lived donors had more of them and higher diversity.

Trimming left V 5 bases short and J 6 bases short, with 10 bases between. Germline CDR1 is MNHEY and CDR2 is SVGEGT. CDR3 length: 13 amino acids. The second PCR ran roughly 7 to 11 cycles with a sample-barcoded 5' primer and J-beta primers. All samples gave at least 3 million CDR3-containing paired-end reads. TCRdb re-called the 5' RACE reads with MiXCR, one entry per CDR3 protein. The table has approximately 680,000 distinct CDR3 sequences, about 32% seen once; the top ten hold 15%. This clonotype was obtained from a woman aged 80 or older in good health. Sample: blood. The chain uses TRBV6-2 or TRBV6-3 and TRBJ2-2; D remains ambiguous. For the CDR3, the DNA is TGTGCCAGCAGTCCGGCGGCTGCCGGGGAGCTGTTTTTT. Translating gives CASSPAAAGELFF.